The clone carrying this TCR beta chain was counted ten times or more. Germline V gene sequence: CDR1 KGHDR, CDR2 SFDVKD. After removal of 1 base from V and 4 bases from J, the junction contained 5 bases not matched to a gene. The CDR3 sequence is 18 residues long. This specimen comes from a study of regulatory T cells in long-lasting Graves disease. Both iRepertoire HTBI primers and Arm-PCR of CDR3 regions were used to build the TCR beta libraries. TCRdb independently ran MiXCR on the multiplex PCR reads; one entry per CDR3 protein. The sample consists of around 500,000 distinct CDR3 sequences, 20% of them appearing once. Time point meaning: persistent/refractory GD, antithyroid drugs over 5 years with positive TRAb. Extracted RNA from PBMCs served as the source of the TCR library.

This chain links TRBV24-1 with TRBJ2-2; 13 bases fit TRBD2. Here the sequenced sample was peripheral blood mononuclear cells (PBMCs), taken when the disease was refractory, from a patient treated with antithyroid drugs. This TCR came from a female donor with Graves disease. CDR3 DNA sequence: TGTGCCACCAGTGATTTACTAGCGGGAGGGGTCGCCACCGGGGAGCTGTTTTTT. Amino acids: CATSDLLAGGVATGELFF.